A selection of T cell receptor beta chains follows, all from one sample in a study of human T cells and chemical hapten exposure. Via MiXCR, TCRdb re-called the RACE reads, giving one row per CDR3 protein. The sample yields more than 100,000 distinct CDR3 sequences, 10% to 12% seen once. The starting material was whole blood, obtained in connection with sensitization to the hapten diphenylcyclopropenone (DPC). All receptors come from a woman aged 50 to 60 with alopecia areata. Some clones in this sample may be carry-over from other donors' samples. CDR3s include the opening cysteine and the closing phenylalanine or tryptophan. D genes are given only for firm matches. For some rows the clone size is stated as once, few or many, or as a class when expanded; others skip it.

D,V,J,size,CDR3,DNA
-,TRBV12-3/TRBV12-4,TRBJ1-2,many,CASSPGDFYGYTF,TGTGCCAGCAGTCCGGGAGACTTCTATGGCTACACCTTC
-,TRBV24-1,TRBJ1-2,few,CATSDLHDGYTF,TGTGCCACCAGTGATTTGCACGATGGCTACACCTTC
TRBD1,TRBV28,TRBJ1-1,many,CASSPKDRGTEAFF,TGTGCCAGCAGTCCGAAGGACAGGGGGACTGAAGCTTTCTTT
TRBD1,TRBV6-6,TRBJ1-5,-,CASRGTGAYSNQPQHF,TGTGCCAGCAGGGGGACAGGAGCATATAGCAATCAGCCCCAGCATTTT
TRBD1,TRBV3-1,TRBJ1-6,-,CASSVRQGASSPLHF,TGTGCCAGCAGCGTCAGACAGGGGGCAAGTTCACCCCTCCACTTT
-,TRBV24-1,TRBJ2-1,-,CATSDGDVNEQFF,TGTGCCACCAGTGATGGGGACGTCAATGAGCAGTTCTTC
-,TRBV20-1,TRBJ1-1,many,CSARESTEAFF,TGCAGTGCTAGAGAATCGACAGAAGCTTTCTTT
-,TRBV9,TRBJ2-2,many,CASSVATAGELFF,TGTGCCAGCAGCGTAGCTACGGCCGGGGAGCTGTTTTTT
-,TRBV3-1,TRBJ2-5,-,CASSPRPGSGVQETQYF,TGTGCCAGCAGCCCACGACCGGGTAGCGGAGTACAAGAGACCCAGTACTTC
TRBD1,TRBV5-1,TRBJ2-7,many,CASSSSGTAFSYEQYF,TGCGCCAGCAGCTCATCCGGGACAGCGTTCTCCTACGAGCAGTACTTC
TRBD1,TRBV27,TRBJ1-5,-,CASSLQGGGNQPQHF,TGTGCCAGCAGTTTACAGGGGGGCGGTAATCAGCCCCAGCATTTT
-,TRBV6-5,TRBJ2-7,-,CASSYSDWGTYEQYF,TGTGCCAGCAGTTACTCCGACTGGGGGACCTACGAGCAGTACTTC
-,TRBV7-8,TRBJ1-2,few,CASSPIAPYGYTF,TGTGCCAGCAGCCCCATTGCCCCTTATGGCTACACCTTC
TRBD1,TRBV4-1,TRBJ1-2,few,CASSQDRGQHYGYTF,TGCGCCAGCAGCCAAGATAGGGGACAGCACTATGGCTACACCTTC
TRBD2,TRBV10-3,TRBJ2-3,few,CAIRASGGDTQYF,TGTGCCATCAGGGCTAGCGGGGGAGATACGCAGTATTTT
TRBD2,TRBV29-1,TRBJ2-1,many,CSVAPSGGEEFF,TGCAGCGTTGCCCCTAGCGGGGGGGAGGAATTCTTC
TRBD1,TRBV7-3,TRBJ1-2,-,CASSLGTGGFDGYTF,TGTGCCAGCAGCTTAGGGACAGGGGGCTTTGATGGCTACACCTTC
-,TRBV6-5,TRBJ2-2,few,CASSYSIGGELFF,TGTGCCAGCAGTTACTCTATCGGGGGGGAGCTGTTTTTT
TRBD2,TRBV29-1,TRBJ2-3,many,CSVESGGGASTQYF,TGCAGCGTTGAGTCTGGCGGGGGGGCCAGTACGCAGTATTTT
-,TRBV29-1,TRBJ2-3,-,CSTQNRFFTDTQYF,TGCAGCACCCAGAACCGGTTCTTCACAGATACGCAGTATTTT
-,TRBV10-3,TRBJ1-1,-,CAISRAQNAEAFF,TGTGCCATCAGTAGGGCCCAAAATGCTGAAGCTTTCTTT
-,TRBV28,TRBJ2-7,many,CASGGWATASYEQYF,TGTGCCAGCGGGGGTTGGGCAACCGCGTCCTACGAGCAGTACTTC
TRBD1,TRBV20-1,TRBJ1-1,-,CSARKGAPNTEAFF,TGCAGTGCGAGAAAGGGGGCACCAAACACTGAAGCTTTCTTT
TRBD2,TRBV27,TRBJ2-5,-,CASTRAGALETQYF,TGTGCCAGCACTCGAGCGGGGGCCTTAGAGACCCAGTACTTC
-,TRBV6-1,TRBJ1-4,few,CASSEYRGVLRYGLFF,TGTGCCAGCAGTGAATACCGAGGGGTATTGAGGTATGGACTGTTTTTT
-,TRBV20-1,TRBJ2-7,-,CSARDSGGTYEQYF,TGCAGTGCTAGAGATAGTGGGGGCACCTACGAGCAGTACTTC
-,TRBV19,TRBJ1-3,once,CASNLQGNGNTIYF,TGTGCCAGTAACCTACAGGGAAATGGAAACACCATATATTTT
-,TRBV6-2/TRBV6-3,TRBJ1-5,few,CASSYSNGHQPQHF,TGTGCCAGCAGTTACTCGAATGGGCATCAGCCCCAGCATTTT
-,TRBV5-1,TRBJ2-5,few,CASSLDGEETQYF,TGCGCCAGCAGCTTGGATGGAGAAGAGACCCAGTACTTC
-,TRBV7-2,TRBJ1-1,few,CASSLGWQGSEAFF,TGTGCCAGCAGCTTAGGCTGGCAGGGCTCTGAAGCTTTCTTT
-,TRBV18,TRBJ1-1,few,CASSPRVTVLNTEAFF,TGTGCCAGCTCACCACGTGTGACAGTTCTTAACACTGAAGCTTTCTTT
-,TRBV29-1,TRBJ2-1,-,CLQGPSSYNEQFF,TGCCTTCAAGGGCCTAGCTCCTACAATGAGCAGTTCTTC
-,TRBV7-2,TRBJ2-3,many,CASSLASGAQYF,TGTGCCAGCAGCTTAGCGTCAGGGGCGCAGTATTTT
TRBD1,TRBV5-1,TRBJ1-2,few,CASSWGQGGSGYTF,TGCGCCAGCAGCTGGGGACAGGGGGGAAGTGGCTACACCTTC
TRBD1,TRBV16,TRBJ1-5,-,CASSHTGQGGLFDQPQHF,TGTGCCAGCAGCCACACGGGACAGGGAGGTTTATTTGATCAGCCCCAGCATTTT
-,TRBV12-2,TRBJ2-4,few,CASRYPSGRGKNIQYF,TGTGCAAGTCGCTACCCTAGCGGGAGGGGCAAAAACATTCAGTACTTC